This T cell receptor (beta chain) was captured by sequencing in a study of regulatory T cells in long-lasting Graves disease. As for time point: persistent/refractory GD, antithyroid drugs over 5 years with positive TRAb. From PBMCs, RNA was extracted and then used to make the TCR library. Arm-PCR of CDR3 regions with iRepertoire HTBI primers generated TCR beta libraries. TCRdb redid the calling of the multiplex PCR reads with MiXCR, one entry per CDR3 protein. The profile shows about 430,000 distinct CDR3 sequences, roughly 21% of them singletons. This clonotype was seen at least ten times. This CDR3 region has 14 residues. Per the germline V gene, CDR1 is SGHNT and CDR2 is YYREEE (reference sequence). V was clipped by 1 base and J by 1 base, with 7 bases between them.

Specimen: peripheral blood mononuclear cells (PBMCs), collected when the disease was refractory, from a patient treated with antithyroid drugs. This chain connects TRBV5-4 to TRBJ2-3, with D unclear. This TCR derives from a female donor with Graves disease. In DNA, the CDR3 is TGTGCCAGCAGCTTGAGAAGCGGCACAGATACGCAGTATTTT. As protein: CASSLRSGTDTQYF.